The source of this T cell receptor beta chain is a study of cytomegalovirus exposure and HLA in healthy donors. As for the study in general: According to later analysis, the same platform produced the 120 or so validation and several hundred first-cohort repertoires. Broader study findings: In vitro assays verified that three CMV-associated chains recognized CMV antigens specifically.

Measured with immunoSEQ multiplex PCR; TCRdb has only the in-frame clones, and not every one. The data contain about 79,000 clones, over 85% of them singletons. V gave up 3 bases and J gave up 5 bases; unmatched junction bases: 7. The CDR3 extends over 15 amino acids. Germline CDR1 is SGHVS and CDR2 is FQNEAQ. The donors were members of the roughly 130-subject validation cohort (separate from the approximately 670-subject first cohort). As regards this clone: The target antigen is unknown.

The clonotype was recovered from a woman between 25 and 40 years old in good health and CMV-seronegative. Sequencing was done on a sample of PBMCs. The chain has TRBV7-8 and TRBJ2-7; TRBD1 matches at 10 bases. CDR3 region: CASSFRDRGWDEQYF. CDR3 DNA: TGTGCCAGCAGCTTCCGGGACAGGGGCTGGGACGAGCAGTACTTC. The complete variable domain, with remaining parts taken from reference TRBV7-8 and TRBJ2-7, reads GAGVSQSPRYKVAKRGQDVALRCDPISGHVSLFWYQQALGQGPEFLTYFQNEAQLDKSGLPSDRFFAERPEGSVSTLKIQRTQQEDSAVYLCASSFRDRGWDEQYFGPGTRLTVT.